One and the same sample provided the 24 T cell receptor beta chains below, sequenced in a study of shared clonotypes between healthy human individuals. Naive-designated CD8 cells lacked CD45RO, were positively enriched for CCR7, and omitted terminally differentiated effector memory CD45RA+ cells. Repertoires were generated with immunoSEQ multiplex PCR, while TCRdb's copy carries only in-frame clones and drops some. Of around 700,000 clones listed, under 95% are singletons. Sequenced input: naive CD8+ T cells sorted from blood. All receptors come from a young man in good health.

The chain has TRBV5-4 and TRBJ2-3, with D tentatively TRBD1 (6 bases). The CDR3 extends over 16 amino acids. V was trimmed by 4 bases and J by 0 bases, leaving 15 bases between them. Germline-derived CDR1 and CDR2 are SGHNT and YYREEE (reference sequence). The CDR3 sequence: CASSRTGTTSTDTQYF. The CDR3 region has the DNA TGTGCCAGCAGCCGAACAGGGACCACTAGCACAGATACGCAGTATTTT.

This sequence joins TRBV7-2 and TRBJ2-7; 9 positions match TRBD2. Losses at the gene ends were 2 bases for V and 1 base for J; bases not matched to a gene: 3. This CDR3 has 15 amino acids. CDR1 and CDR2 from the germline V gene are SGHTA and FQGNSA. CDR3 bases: TGTGCCAGCAGCTTAATAGCGGGAGTGTCCTACGAGCAGTACTTC. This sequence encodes CASSLIAGVSYEQYF.

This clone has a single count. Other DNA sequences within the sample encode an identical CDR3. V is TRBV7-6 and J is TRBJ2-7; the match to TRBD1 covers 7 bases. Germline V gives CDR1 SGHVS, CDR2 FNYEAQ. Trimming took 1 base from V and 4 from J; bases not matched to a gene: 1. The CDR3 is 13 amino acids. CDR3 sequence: CASSLEGAYEQYF. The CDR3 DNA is TGTGCCAGCAGCTTAGAGGGGGCGTACGAGCAGTACTTC.

The CDR3 region is CASSSQTRGWTGELFF. CDR3 sequence (DNA): TGTGCCAGCAGCTCCCAAACCAGGGGTTGGACCGGGGAGCTGTTTTTT. V and J are TRBV5-6 and TRBJ2-2; a weak D match, TRBD1 (6 bases). Deletions cut 3 bases from V and 5 bases from J, with 17 bases between. Germline lookup yields CDR1 SGHDT and CDR2 YYEEEE. This CDR3 is built from 16 residues.

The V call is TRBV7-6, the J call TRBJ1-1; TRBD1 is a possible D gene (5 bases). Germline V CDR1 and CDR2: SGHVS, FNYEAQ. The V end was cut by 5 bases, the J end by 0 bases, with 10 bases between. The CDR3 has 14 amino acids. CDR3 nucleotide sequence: TGTGCCAGCAGCACGGGACGGATGAACACTGAAGCTTTCTTT. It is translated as CASSTGRMNTEAFF.

CDR3 DNA: TGTGCCAGCAGTCCCCGGAGGGAGTTCACAGATACGCAGTATTTT. Translated, it gives CASSPRREFTDTQYF. The V and J genes are TRBV27 and TRBJ2-3; maybe TRBD2 (6 bases). V lost 5 bases to trimming and J lost 2 bases, with 14 bases between them. The V gene's germline CDR1 is MNHEY and CDR2 SMNVEV (reference sequence). This CDR3 comprises 15 residues.

In DNA, the CDR3 is TGTGCCAGCAGCGGGGGACAGGGGGCTCGGAGCTATGGCTACACCTTC. It translates to CASSGGQGARSYGYTF. This chain uses TRBV5-4 with TRBJ1-2, with 12 bases fitting TRBD1. The CDR3 covers 16 residues. V was pared by 4 bases and J by 4 bases, with 8 bases of the junction left unmatched. CDR1 SGHNT and CDR2 YYREEE come from the germline V gene (reference sequence). The full variable domain, in which reference TRBV5-4 and TRBJ1-2 provide the parts outside the CDR3, is ETGVTQSPTHLIKTRGQQVTLRCSSQSGHNTVSWYQQALGQGPQFIFQYYREEENGRGNFPPRFSGLQFPNYSSELNVNALELDDSALYLCASSGGQGARSYGYTFGSGTRLTVV.

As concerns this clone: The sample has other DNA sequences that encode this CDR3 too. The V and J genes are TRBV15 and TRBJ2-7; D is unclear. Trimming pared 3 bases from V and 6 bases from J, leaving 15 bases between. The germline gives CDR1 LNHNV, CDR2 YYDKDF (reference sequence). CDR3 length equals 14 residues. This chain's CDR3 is CATSSRVPRSEQYF. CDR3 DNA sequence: TGTGCCACCAGCAGTCGGGTCCCGAGATCCGAGCAGTACTTC. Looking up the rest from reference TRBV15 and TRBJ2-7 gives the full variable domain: DAMVIQNPRYQVTQFGKPVTLSCSQTLNHNVMYWYQQKSSQAPKLLFHYYDKDFNNEADTPDNFQSRRPNTSFCFLDIRSPGLGDTAMYLCATSSRVPRSEQYFGPGTRLTVT.

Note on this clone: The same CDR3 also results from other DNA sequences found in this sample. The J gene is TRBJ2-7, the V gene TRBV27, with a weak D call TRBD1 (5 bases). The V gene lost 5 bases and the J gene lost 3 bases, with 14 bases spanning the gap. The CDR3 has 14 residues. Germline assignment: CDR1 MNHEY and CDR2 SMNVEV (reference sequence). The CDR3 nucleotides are TGTGCCAGCAGTCTGCTAGGGCAGGGCTACGAGCAGTACTTC. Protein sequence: CASSLLGQGYEQYF.

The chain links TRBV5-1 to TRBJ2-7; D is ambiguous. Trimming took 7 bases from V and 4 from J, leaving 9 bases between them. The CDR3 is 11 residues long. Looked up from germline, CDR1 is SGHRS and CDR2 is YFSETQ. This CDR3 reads CASQDLYEQYF. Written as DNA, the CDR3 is TGCGCCAGCCAGGATTTGTACGAGCAGTACTTC.

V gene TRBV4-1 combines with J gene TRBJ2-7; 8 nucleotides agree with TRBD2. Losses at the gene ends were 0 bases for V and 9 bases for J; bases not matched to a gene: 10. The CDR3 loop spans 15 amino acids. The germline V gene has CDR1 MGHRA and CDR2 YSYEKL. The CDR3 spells CASSQDTSGSGVQYF. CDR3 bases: TGCGCCAGCAGCCAAGATACCAGCGGGAGTGGCGTGCAGTACTTC.

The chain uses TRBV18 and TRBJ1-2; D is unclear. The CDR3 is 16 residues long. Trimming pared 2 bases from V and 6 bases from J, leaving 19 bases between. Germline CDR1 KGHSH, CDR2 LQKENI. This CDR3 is CASSPAPRGGYHGYTF. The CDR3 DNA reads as TGTGCCAGCTCACCAGCCCCCCGTGGAGGCTATCATGGCTACACCTTC.

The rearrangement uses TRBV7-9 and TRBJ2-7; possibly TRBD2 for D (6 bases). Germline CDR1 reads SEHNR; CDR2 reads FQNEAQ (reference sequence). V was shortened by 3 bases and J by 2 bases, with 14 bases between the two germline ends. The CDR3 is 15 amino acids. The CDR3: CASSFEDYHPYEQYF. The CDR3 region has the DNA TGTGCCAGCAGCTTTGAGGACTACCACCCCTACGAGCAGTACTTC.

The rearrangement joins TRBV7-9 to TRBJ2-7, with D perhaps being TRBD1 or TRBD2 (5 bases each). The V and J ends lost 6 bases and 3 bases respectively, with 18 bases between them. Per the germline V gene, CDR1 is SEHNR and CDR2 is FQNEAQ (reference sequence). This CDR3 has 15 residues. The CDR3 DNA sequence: TGTGCCAGCAGTGGACTCGGGGCATTATACTACGAGCAGTACTTC. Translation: CASSGLGALYYEQYF. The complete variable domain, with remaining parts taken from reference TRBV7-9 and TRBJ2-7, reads DTGVSQNPRHKITKRGQNVTFRCDPISEHNRLYWYRQTLGQGPEFLTYFQNEAQLEKSRLLSDRFSAERPKGSFSTLEIQRTEQGDSAMYLCASSGLGALYYEQYFGPGTRLTVT.

In DNA form, the CDR3 reads TGCGCCAGCAGCTTGGGAGCAGGGGCACGTGAAGCTTTCTTT. It yields the protein CASSLGAGAREAFF. This rearrangement joins TRBV5-1 to TRBJ1-1; possible D gene TRBD1, 6 bases. With 0 bases removed from V and 7 bases from J, the gap between germline ends came to 13 bases. The germline CDR1 and CDR2 sequences are SGHRS and YFSETQ. CDR3 length: 14 residues.

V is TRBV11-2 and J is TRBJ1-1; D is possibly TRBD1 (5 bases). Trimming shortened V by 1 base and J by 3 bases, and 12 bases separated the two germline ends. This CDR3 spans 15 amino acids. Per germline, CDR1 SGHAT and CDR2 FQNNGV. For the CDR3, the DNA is TGTGCCAGCAGCTTAGCGGGGCTAGGGGACACTGAAGCTTTCTTT. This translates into CASSLAGLGDTEAFF.

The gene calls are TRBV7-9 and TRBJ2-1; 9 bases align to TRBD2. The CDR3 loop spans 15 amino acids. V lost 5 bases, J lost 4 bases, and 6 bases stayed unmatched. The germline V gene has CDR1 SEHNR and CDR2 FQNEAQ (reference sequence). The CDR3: CASSTVAGAYNEQFF. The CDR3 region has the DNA TGTGCCAGCAGCACGGTAGCGGGAGCGTACAATGAGCAGTTCTTC.

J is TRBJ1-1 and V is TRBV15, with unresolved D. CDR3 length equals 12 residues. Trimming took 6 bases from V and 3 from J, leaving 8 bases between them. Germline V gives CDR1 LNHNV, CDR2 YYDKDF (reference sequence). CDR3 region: CATREWDTEAFF. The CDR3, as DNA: TGTGCCACCAGGGAGTGGGACACTGAAGCTTTCTTT.

For the CDR3, the DNA is TGTGCCAGCAGTTTCGGGGCGGGAAATTACGAGCAGTACTTC. The encoded protein is CASSFGAGNYEQYF. The J gene is TRBJ2-7, the V gene TRBV27; D is perhaps TRBD2 (6 bases). The germline V and J ends were trimmed by 3 bases and 4 bases, with 13 bases remaining between them. This CDR3 spans 14 amino acids. In germline, CDR1 is MNHEY, CDR2 SMNVEV (reference sequence).

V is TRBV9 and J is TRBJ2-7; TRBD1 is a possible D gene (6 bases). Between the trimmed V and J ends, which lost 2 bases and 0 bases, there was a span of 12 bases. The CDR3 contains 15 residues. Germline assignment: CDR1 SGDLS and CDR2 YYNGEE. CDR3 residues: CASSVGTQSSYEQYF. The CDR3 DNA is TGTGCCAGCAGCGTCGGGACACAGAGCTCCTACGAGCAGTACTTC. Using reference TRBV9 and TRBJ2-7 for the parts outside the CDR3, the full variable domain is DSGVTQTPKHLITATGQRVTLRCSPRSGDLSVYWYQQSLDQGLQFLIQYYNGEERAKGNILERFSAQQFPDLHSELNLSSLELGDSALYFCASSVGTQSSYEQYFGPGTRLTVT.

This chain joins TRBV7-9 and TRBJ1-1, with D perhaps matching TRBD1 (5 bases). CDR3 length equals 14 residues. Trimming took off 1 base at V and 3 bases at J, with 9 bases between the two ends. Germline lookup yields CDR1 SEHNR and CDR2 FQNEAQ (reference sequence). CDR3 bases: TGTGCCAGCAGCTTAGTCGGGGCGTACACTGAAGCTTTCTTT. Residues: CASSLVGAYTEAFF.

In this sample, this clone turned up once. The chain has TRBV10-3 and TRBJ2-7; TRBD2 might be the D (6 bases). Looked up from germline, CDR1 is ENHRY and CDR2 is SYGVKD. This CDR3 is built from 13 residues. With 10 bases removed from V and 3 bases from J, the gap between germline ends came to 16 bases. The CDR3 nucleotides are TGTGCCACGCTTCGAAGTAGCGGCTACGAGCAGTACTTC. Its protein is CATLRSSGYEQYF.

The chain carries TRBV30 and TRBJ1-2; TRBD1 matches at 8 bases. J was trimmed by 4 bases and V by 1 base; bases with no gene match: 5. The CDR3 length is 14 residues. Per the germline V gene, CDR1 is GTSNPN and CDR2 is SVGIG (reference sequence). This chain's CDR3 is CAWSATGEVYGYTF. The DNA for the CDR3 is TGTGCCTGGAGTGCGACAGGGGAGGTCTATGGCTACACCTTC.

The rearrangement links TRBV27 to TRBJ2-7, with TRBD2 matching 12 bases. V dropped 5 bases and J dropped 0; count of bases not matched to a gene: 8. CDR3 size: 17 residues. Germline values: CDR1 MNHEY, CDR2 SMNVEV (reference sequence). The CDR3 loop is CASSPWTSGISSYEQYF. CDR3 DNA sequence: TGTGCCAGCAGTCCATGGACTAGCGGGATTAGCTCCTACGAGCAGTACTTC.